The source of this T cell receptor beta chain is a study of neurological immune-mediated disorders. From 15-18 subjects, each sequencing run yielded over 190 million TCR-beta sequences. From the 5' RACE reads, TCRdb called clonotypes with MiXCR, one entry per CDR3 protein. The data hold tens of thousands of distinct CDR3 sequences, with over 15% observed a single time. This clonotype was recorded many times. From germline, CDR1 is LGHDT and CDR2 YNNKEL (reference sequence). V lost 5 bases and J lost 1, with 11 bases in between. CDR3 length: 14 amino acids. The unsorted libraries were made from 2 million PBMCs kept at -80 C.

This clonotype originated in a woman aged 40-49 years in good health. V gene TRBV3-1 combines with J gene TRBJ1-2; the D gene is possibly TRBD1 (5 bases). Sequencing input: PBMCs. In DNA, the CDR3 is TGTGCCAGCAGCGGGCGACAGAGTAACTATGGCTACACCTTC. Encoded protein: CASSGRQSNYGYTF.